Below are 30 T cell receptor beta chains sequenced from a single sample in a study of chemoradiotherapy in HPV16-positive cancers. Data came from immunoSEQ multiplex PCR; TCRdb stores just in-frame clones and leaves some out. The data hold about 2,000 clones, with more than 80% observed a single time. The sample consisted of tumor tissue, taken from a patient who underwent chemoradiotherapy. The receptors derive from a human donor with HPV-associated anogenital cancer.

The chain employs TRBV13 and TRBJ2-1, with D perhaps TRBD1 (5 bases). Per the germline V gene, CDR1 is PRHDT and CDR2 is FYEKMQ (reference sequence). V gave up 2 bases and J gave up 1 base, with 6 bases separating them. The CDR3 length is 14 residues. This chain's CDR3 is CASSLRQSYNEQFF. CDR3 nucleotide sequence: TGTGCCAGCAGCTTACGACAGTCCTACAATGAGCAGTTCTTC.

The chain joins TRBV27 to TRBJ2-3, with D hard to call. The CDR3 is 13 residues long. CDR1 MNHEY and CDR2 SMNVEV come from the germline V gene (reference sequence). Deletions cut 3 bases from V and 2 bases from J, with 6 bases between. CDR3 in DNA: TGTGCCAGCAGTTTTGTCCACACAGATACGCAGTATTTT. Translation gives CASSFVHTDTQYF.

The chain carries TRBV19 and TRBJ2-1, with 11 nucleotides matching TRBD1. This CDR3 spans 16 amino acids. With 10 bases clipped from V and 4 bases from J, the junction kept 12 bases outside the gene matches. Germline values: CDR1 LNHDA, CDR2 SQIVND (reference sequence). CDR3 residues: CATLETGTGGYNEQFF. DNA for the CDR3: TGTGCCACCCTCGAGACCGGGACAGGGGGATACAATGAGCAGTTCTTC.

This chain links TRBV30 with TRBJ1-1; D is possibly TRBD1 (6 bases). The CDR3 loop spans 15 amino acids. With 0 bases removed from V and 0 bases from J, the gap between germline ends came to 11 bases. Germline CDR1 is GTSNPN and CDR2 is SVGIG (reference sequence). The CDR3 nucleotides are TGTGCCTGGAGTGTAGCACCAGGGGTGAACACTGAAGCTTTCTTT. Its translation: CAWSVAPGVNTEAFF.

The chain joins TRBV27 to TRBJ2-4; D perhaps matches TRBD1 (5 bases). Germline V CDR1 and CDR2: MNHEY, SMNVEV (reference sequence). The CDR3 spans 18 residues. The ends were cut back, 4 bases at V and 1 base at J, with 20 bases in the middle. CDR3 protein: CASSYPDSAIGAKNIQYF. The CDR3 DNA follows: TGTGCCAGCAGTTACCCCGACAGTGCCATCGGGGCCAAAAACATTCAGTACTTC.

The J gene is TRBJ2-4, the V gene TRBV6-1; D is undetermined. Germline CDR1 reads MNHNS; CDR2 reads SASEGT. The CDR3 length is 16 residues. V was cut by 3 bases and J by 4 bases, with 16 bases left in between. This CDR3 reads CASSDLASPQKNIQYF. CDR3 in DNA: TGTGCCAGCAGTGACTTGGCCAGTCCGCAAAAAAACATTCAGTACTTC.

This clone is a singleton in its sample. V gene TRBV25-1 combines with J gene TRBJ1-6, with 8 bases that match TRBD1. Trimming took 3 bases from V and 7 from J; bases not matched to a gene: 8. Per the germline V gene, CDR1 is MGHDK and CDR2 is SYGVNS. There are 16 residues in the CDR3. As DNA, the CDR3 is TGTGCCAGCAGTGACGAGCAGGGGGCGCGGAATTCACCCCTCCACTTT. This sequence encodes CASSDEQGARNSPLHF.

The V gene is TRBV19, the J gene TRBJ1-1; no firm D call. This CDR3 spans 10 amino acids. V was shortened by 7 bases and J by 8 bases, with 8 bases between the two germline ends. From germline, CDR1 is LNHDA and CDR2 SQIVND (reference sequence). CDR3 nucleotide sequence: TGTGCCAGTAAACTTCGGGAAGCTTTCTTT. This codes for CASKLREAFF.

The chain couples TRBV7-9 to TRBJ2-7; 7 nucleotides line up with TRBD2. Unmatched junction bases numbered 3, after V lost 3 bases and J lost 4 bases. This CDR3 is 13 amino acids long. The germline V gene encodes CDR1 SEHNR and CDR2 FQNEAQ (reference sequence). The DNA for the CDR3 is TGTGCCAGCAGCTTTCTGGGGGGGTACGAGCAGTACTTC. It specifies CASSFLGGYEQYF.

The rearrangement uses TRBV30 and TRBJ2-1, with 9 bases that match TRBD2. The CDR3 sequence is 12 residues long. Per germline, CDR1 GTSNPN and CDR2 SVGIG (reference sequence). J was trimmed by 9 bases and V by 5 bases; bases with no gene match: 5. CDR3: CAWGGRAGEQFF. In nucleotides, the CDR3 is TGTGCCTGGGGCGGGAGGGCCGGTGAGCAGTTCTTC.

The V call is TRBV6-1, the J call TRBJ1-1, with TRBD1 as a possible D gene (6 bases). V dropped 3 bases and J dropped 1 base, with 15 bases sitting between them. This CDR3 region has 16 residues. Germline CDR1 and CDR2: MNHNS and SASEGT. CDR3 sequence (DNA): TGTGCCAGCAGTGAGCGAGGGGGAGGCGCGAACACTGAAGCTTTCTTT. Translation gives CASSERGGGANTEAFF.

CDR3 loop: CASGTGRVPDTQYF. Written as DNA, the CDR3 is TGTGCCAGCGGAACCGGGAGGGTCCCAGATACGCAGTATTTT. V and J are TRBV25-1 and TRBJ2-3; 8 bases are a match to TRBD2. V was pared by 8 bases and J by 4 bases, with 8 bases of the junction left unmatched. Per germline, CDR1 MGHDK and CDR2 SYGVNS. The CDR3 is 14 residues long.

The rearrangement joins TRBV2 to TRBJ1-3; the D gene is possibly TRBD1 (6 bases). Deletions cut 7 bases from V and 3 bases from J, with 10 bases between. Looked up from germline, CDR1 is SNHLY and CDR2 is FYNNEI. This CDR3 is 13 amino acids long. The DNA of the CDR3 is TGTGCCAGCATACCAGGGGATGGAAACACCATATATTTT. Its translation is CASIPGDGNTIYF.

A single count supports this clone. The rearrangement uses TRBV5-1 and TRBJ1-1, with D possibly matching TRBD1 (6 bases). Trimming cost V 4 bases and J 1 base, with 8 bases left between them. Looked up from germline, CDR1 is SGHRS and CDR2 is YFSETQ. The CDR3 is 13 amino acids. This CDR3 reads CASSPTGNTEAFF. DNA of the CDR3: TGCGCCAGCAGCCCGACAGGGAACACTGAAGCTTTCTTT.

This chain uses TRBV6-4 with TRBJ2-1; TRBD2 matches at 7 bases. V dropped 6 bases and J dropped 0; count of bases not matched to a gene: 8. The CDR3 runs to 16 residues. Per the germline V gene, CDR1 is MRHNA and CDR2 is SNTAGT. The CDR3 DNA sequence: TGTGCCAGCAGGCCGAAGCGGGAAAGCTCCTACAATGAGCAGTTCTTC. It codes for CASRPKRESSYNEQFF.

This sequence joins TRBV27 and TRBJ2-5, with TRBD2 as a possible D gene (6 bases). This CDR3 has 14 amino acids. V lost 6 bases and J lost 5, with 16 bases in between. Germline CDR1 MNHEY, CDR2 SMNVEV (reference sequence). The CDR3 region is CASRKQGGGETQYF. As DNA, the CDR3 is TGTGCCAGCAGGAAGCAGGGAGGTGGGGAGACCCAGTACTTC.

The chain uses TRBV7-6 and TRBJ2-7; D not resolved. The CDR3 sequence is 12 residues long. Per germline, CDR1 SGHVS and CDR2 FNYEAQ. Trimming pared 5 bases from V and 2 bases from J, leaving 7 bases between. DNA for the CDR3: TGTGCCAGCAGCACGAACACCTACGAGCAGTACTTC. It translates to CASSTNTYEQYF.

The chain uses TRBV29-1 and TRBJ2-7; D not resolved. The CDR3 extends over 13 amino acids. Germline CDR1 reads SQVTM; CDR2 reads ANQGSEA. V lost 7 bases and J lost 0, with 13 bases in between. The CDR3 DNA reads as TGCAGCGGTAGATTCTCCAGCTCCTACGAGCAGTACTTC. Encoded protein: CSGRFSSSYEQYF.

The gene calls are TRBV5-1 and TRBJ2-3, with TRBD1 identical over 7 bases. Germline values: CDR1 SGHRS, CDR2 YFSETQ. This CDR3 has 16 amino acids. The ends lost 0 bases at V and 3 bases at J; junction bases unmatched: 7. The CDR3 spells CASSLEGQGVTDTQYF. The CDR3 DNA follows: TGCGCCAGCAGCTTGGAAGGCCAGGGGGTGACAGATACGCAGTATTTT.

The chain employs TRBV7-9 and TRBJ2-5, with TRBD1 matching over 7 bases. Trimming took 2 bases from V and 2 from J; bases not matched to a gene: 11. This CDR3 contains 17 residues. Germline V gene data show CDR1 as SEHNR and CDR2 as FQNEAQ (reference sequence). The CDR3 bases are TGTGCCAGCAGCTTATTATTTATTCTGGGACAGCAAGAGACCCAGTACTTC. Its translation is CASSLLFILGQQETQYF.

This chain connects TRBV6-1 to TRBJ1-3, with no clear D. V was trimmed by 6 bases and J by 0 bases, leaving 12 bases between them. CDR3 length equals 15 residues. Germline V gene lookup returns CDR1 MNHNS and CDR2 SASEGT. The CDR3 reads CASRLQLLSGNTIYF. The DNA for the CDR3 is TGTGCCAGCAGATTACAGCTCCTCTCTGGAAACACCATATATTTT.

This chain joins TRBV10-2 and TRBJ2-7, with 13 bases matching TRBD2. CDR1 WSHSY and CDR2 SAAADI come from the germline V gene. The CDR3 extends over 16 amino acids. V trimming: 6 bases; J trimming: 5 bases; junction bases outside the gene matches: 10. The CDR3 spells CASSTSTSGRAHEQYF. The CDR3 nucleotides are TGCGCCAGCAGCACTAGCACTAGCGGGAGGGCCCACGAGCAGTACTTC.

This clone turned up a few times. V is TRBV30 and J is TRBJ1-2, with D perhaps matching TRBD1 (5 bases). CDR1 GTSNPN and CDR2 SVGIG come from the germline V gene (reference sequence). This CDR3 has 13 amino acids. V was pared by 5 bases and J by 5 bases, with 15 bases between. Here the CDR3 DNA reads TGTGCCTGGTCTCCTTTGGGGGTATATGGCTACACCTTC. Protein: CAWSPLGVYGYTF.

V is TRBV6-6 and J is TRBJ2-5; a possible D gene is TRBD2 (6 bases). This CDR3 spans 13 amino acids. Germline values: CDR1 MNHNY, CDR2 SVGAGI (reference sequence). V was clipped by 2 bases and J by 8 bases, with 12 bases between them. DNA for the CDR3: TGTGCCAGCAGTTACAGTCAGGAGGGAACCCAGTACTTC. Its translation is CASSYSQEGTQYF.

V gene TRBV11-3 combines with J gene TRBJ2-7; 8 bases are a match to TRBD2. The germline V gene encodes CDR1 SGHNT and CDR2 YENEEA. The junction had 2 bases not matched to a gene; V was cut back by 0 bases and J by 1 base. The CDR3 extends over 15 amino acids. CDR3 in amino acids: CASSLEGTRSYEQYF. CDR3 in DNA: TGTGCCAGCAGCTTAGAGGGGACTAGGTCCTACGAGCAGTACTTC.

This sequence joins TRBV7-2 and TRBJ1-1, with 8 positions matching TRBD1. After removal of 4 bases from V and 8 bases from J, the junction contained 6 bases not matched to a gene. There are 13 residues in the CDR3. From germline, CDR1 is SGHTA and CDR2 FQGNSA. This CDR3 reads CASSYRQGLEAFF. Here the CDR3 DNA reads TGTGCCAGCAGCTACCGACAGGGGCTAGAAGCTTTCTTT. The full variable domain, rest sourced from reference TRBV7-2 and TRBJ1-1, is GAGVSQSPSNKVTEKGKDVELRCDPISGHTALYWYRQSLGQGLEFLIYFQGNSAPDKSGLPSDRFSAERTGGSVSTLTIQRTQQEDSAVYLCASSYRQGLEAFFGQGTRLTVV.

This chain uses TRBV5-1 with TRBJ1-2; D call uncertain. V lost 0 bases, J lost 6 bases, and 6 bases lay in between. The CDR3 runs 12 residues. The germline CDR1 and CDR2 sequences are SGHRS and YFSETQ. The CDR3 DNA reads as TGCGCCAGCAGCTTGGAAAGTGATGGCTACACCTTC. Amino acid sequence: CASSLESDGYTF.

This sequence joins TRBV5-4 and TRBJ2-1; 7 bases agree with TRBD2. The CDR3 is 14 residues long. Losses at the gene ends were 5 bases for V and 9 bases for J; bases not matched to a gene: 11. Germline V gene sequence: CDR1 SGHNT, CDR2 YYREEE (reference sequence). The CDR3 spells CASRLAGETPEQFF. In DNA form, the CDR3 reads TGTGCCAGCAGACTGGCGGGAGAAACTCCTGAGCAGTTCTTC. The complete variable domain, with remaining parts taken from reference TRBV5-4 and TRBJ2-1, reads ETGVTQSPTHLIKTRGQQVTLRCSSQSGHNTVSWYQQALGQGPQFIFQYYREEENGRGNFPPRFSGLQFPNYSSELNVNALELDDSALYLCASRLAGETPEQFFGPGTRLTVL.

The V call is TRBV19, the J call TRBJ2-1; the match to TRBD2 covers 7 bases. Trimming took 7 bases from V and 4 from J; bases not matched to a gene: 10. The CDR3 totals 15 residues. Germline CDR1 is LNHDA and CDR2 is SQIVND (reference sequence). The CDR3 protein is CASNPRGEVYNEQFF. In DNA, the CDR3 is TGTGCCAGTAACCCTCGGGGGGAGGTATACAATGAGCAGTTCTTC.

J is TRBJ2-7 and V is TRBV6-1; D possibly corresponds to TRBD1 (5 bases). The CDR3 loop spans 12 amino acids. Trimming stripped 4 bases from V and 5 bases from J, with 9 bases between. In germline, CDR1 is MNHNS, CDR2 SASEGT. CDR3 in amino acids: CASSGQGDEQYF. CDR3 in DNA: TGTGCCAGCAGTGGGCAGGGTGACGAGCAGTACTTC.